Shown below are 17 T cell receptor beta chains from a single sample sequenced in a study of T cells in Graves' hyperthyroidism and ophthalmopathy. TCR beta CDR3 regions were amplified from RNA. An initial round of RT-PCR targeting the TCR CDR3 relied on the HTBI primer set. TCRdb reprocessed the multiplex PCR reads with MiXCR, giving one entry per CDR3 protein. The sample lists fewer than 900,000 distinct CDR3 sequences; approximately 19% were seen once. Sequenced input: blood. The receptors derive from a woman aged 50 to 60 with Graves' hyperthyroidism that later progressed to Graves' ophthalmopathy.

This clonotype was observed a handful of times. The genes are TRBV15 and TRBJ1-1; 7 nucleotides align to TRBD1. V lost 2 bases, J lost 5 bases, and 11 bases stayed unmatched. The CDR3 totals 16 residues. CDR1 and CDR2 (germline): LNHNV, YYDKDF (reference sequence). In DNA, the CDR3 is TGTGCCACCAGCAGACCCCTTGGAGCAGGGGGGACTGAAGCTTTCTTT. It encodes CATSRPLGAGGTEAFF.

This clonotype was seen ten or more times. The chain uses TRBV6-6 and TRBJ1-1; 7 bases map to TRBD1. After removal of 2 bases from V and 2 bases from J, the junction contained 2 bases not matched to a gene. Per the germline V gene, CDR1 is MNHNY and CDR2 is SVGAGI (reference sequence). The CDR3 contains 14 residues. CDR3 loop: CASSYPGGNTEAFF. The CDR3 region has the DNA TGTGCCAGCAGTTACCCAGGGGGTAACACTGAAGCTTTCTTT.

This clonotype has ten or more counts. In nucleotides, the CDR3 is TGTGCCAGCAGTGAATTGGTTGAAGCTTTCTTT. This sequence encodes CASSELVEAFF. This chain connects TRBV6-1 to TRBJ1-1, with unresolved D. Germline assignment: CDR1 MNHNS and CDR2 SASEGT. Trimming took off 2 bases at V and 7 bases at J, with 5 bases between the two ends. The CDR3 extends over 11 amino acids.

In the case of this clonotype: A much bigger clone sits one base away, suggesting this may be a read error. CDR3: CASSWGGGALEQYF. The CDR3 region has the DNA TGTGCCAGCAGTTGGGGGGGAGGTGCTCTCGAGCAGTACTTC. The chain joins TRBV12-3 or TRBV12-4 to TRBJ2-7, with TRBD2 matching over 7 bases. The CDR3 is 14 residues long. V lost 4 bases and J lost 6; bases outside the gene matches: 9.

This clonotype was observed a handful of times. The chain combines TRBV6-5 with TRBJ1-5; perhaps TRBD1 as D (6 bases). The germline V and J ends were trimmed by 4 bases and 3 bases, with 13 bases remaining between them. Germline V gives CDR1 MNHEY, CDR2 SVGAGI. The CDR3 runs to 15 residues. The CDR3 bases are TGTGCCAGCAGTTCTCCCACAGGGACCAATCAGCCCCAGCATTTT. This codes for CASSSPTGTNQPQHF.

V is TRBV20-1 and J is TRBJ1-3, with D uncertain. V dropped 5 bases and J dropped 7 bases, with 12 bases sitting between them. This CDR3 is built from 12 residues. The germline V gene has CDR1 DFQATT and CDR2 SNEGSKA (reference sequence). CDR3 loop: CSASGLRNTIYF. CDR3 nucleotides: TGCAGTGCTTCCGGGCTTCGCAACACCATATATTTT.

The chain employs TRBV3-1 and TRBJ1-3; 7 bases agree with TRBD1. This CDR3 has 16 residues. The junction had 3 bases not matched to a gene; V was cut back by 0 bases and J by 1 base. Germline CDR1 LGHDT, CDR2 YNNKEL (reference sequence). CDR3 coding DNA: TGTGCCAGCAGCCAAGAATTGACAGGGTCTGGAAACACCATATATTTT. Its translation: CASSQELTGSGNTIYF. Complete variable domain (other parts from reference TRBV3-1 and TRBJ1-3): DTAVSQTPKYLVTQMGNDKSIKCEQNLGHDTMYWYKQDSKKFLKIMFSYNNKELIINETVPNRFSPKSPDKAHLNLHINSLELGDSAVYFCASSQELTGSGNTIYFGEGSWLTVV.

This clonotype occurred a few times. This chain uses TRBV9 with TRBJ2-7; 7 bases map to TRBD1. Germline V gene data show CDR1 as SGDLS and CDR2 as YYNGEE. V lost 3 bases to trimming and J lost 3 bases; unmatched junction nucleotides: 9. The CDR3 consists of 15 residues. CDR3 bases: TGTGCCAGCAGCGCTACAGGGGCCTCAAGCTACGAGCAGTACTTC. Amino acid sequence: CASSATGASSYEQYF.

This clonotype was counted ten times or more. CDR3 loop: CASHLAGAGNTGELFF. The CDR3 DNA follows: TGTGCCAGCCACCTCGCAGGGGCCGGGAACACCGGGGAGCTGTTTTTT. The rearrangement links TRBV6-2 or TRBV6-3 to TRBJ2-2; D might be TRBD1 (6 bases). V dropped 8 bases and J dropped 1 base, with 17 bases sitting between them. The CDR3 contains 16 residues. Germline V CDR1 and CDR2: MNHEY, SVGEGT.

This clonotype was detected ten times or more. J is TRBJ1-1 and V is TRBV5-1; D remains ambiguous. Germline V gene sequence: CDR1 SGHRS, CDR2 YFSETQ. The V end lost 4 bases, the J end lost 5 bases, and 21 bases lay between the germline ends. The CDR3 has 16 residues. Here the CDR3 DNA reads TGCGCCAGCAGCACCCTTGGGGAGTTTTCTGGGACTGAAGCTTTCTTT. Its translation: CASSTLGEFSGTEAFF. Looking up the rest from reference TRBV5-1 and TRBJ1-1 gives the full variable domain: KAGVTQTPRYLIKTRGQQVTLSCSPISGHRSVSWYQQTPGQGLQFLFEYFSETQRNKGNFPGRFSGRQFSNSRSEMNVSTLELGDSALYLCASSTLGEFSGTEAFFGQGTRLTVV.

This chain links TRBV7-9 with TRBJ2-2; 7 positions agree with TRBD2. The V and J ends lost 5 bases and 4 bases, in that order; junction bases with no gene match: 4. The CDR3 contains 14 residues. Germline CDR1 and CDR2: SEHNR and FQNEAQ (reference sequence). CDR3 protein: CASSTGTTTGELFF. CDR3 coding DNA: TGTGCCAGCAGCACCGGGACTACCACCGGGGAGCTGTTTTTT. The whole variable domain, filled in from reference TRBV7-9 and TRBJ2-2, reads DTGVSQNPRHKITKRGQNVTFRCDPISEHNRLYWYRQTLGQGPEFLTYFQNEAQLEKSRLLSDRFSAERPKGSFSTLEIQRTEQGDSAMYLCASSTGTTTGELFFGEGSRLTVL.

The chain employs TRBV10-3 and TRBJ1-3; TRBD1 agrees at 9 bases. Trimming at V came to 7 bases and at J to 0 bases, leaving 1 base not matched to a gene. The CDR3 covers 14 residues. Germline V lookup: CDR1 ENHRY, CDR2 SYGVKD. The CDR3 protein is CAIKGQGSGNTIYF. The DNA of the CDR3 is TGTGCCATCAAGGGACAGGGCTCTGGAAACACCATATATTTT.

This clonotype was seen many times. This chain connects TRBV2 to TRBJ2-3; D gene unclear. This CDR3 is 15 amino acids long. Trimming cost V 4 bases and J 1 base, with 12 bases left between them. Per the germline V gene, CDR1 is SNHLY and CDR2 is FYNNEI. The CDR3 region is CASSVGGPGTDTQYF. CDR3 nucleotides: TGTGCCAGCAGTGTGGGCGGCCCCGGCACAGATACGCAGTATTTT.

This clonotype appeared many times. The chain recombines TRBV10-1 with TRBJ2-7; 10 nucleotides align to TRBD1. The CDR3 spans 15 residues. The germline gives CDR1 WNHNN, CDR2 SYGVQD (reference sequence). Trimming cost V 2 bases and J 2 bases; bases outside gene matches: 3. In DNA form, the CDR3 reads TGCGCCAGCAGTGAGGGGGACAGGGGAGCCTACGAGCAGTACTTC. It translates to CASSEGDRGAYEQYF.

This clonotype was picked up many times. CDR3 residues: CASSWGPEEGGETQYF. The CDR3 bases are TGTGCCAGCAGCTGGGGCCCTGAGGAGGGGGGAGAGACCCAGTACTTC. The rearrangement uses TRBV5-4 and TRBJ2-5, with D possibly called TRBD1 or TRBD2 (6 bases each). Trimming left V 3 bases short and J 4 bases short, with 19 bases between. This CDR3 comprises 16 residues. Germline V gene sequence: CDR1 SGHNT, CDR2 YYREEE (reference sequence).

The chain is built from TRBV10-3 and TRBJ1-1; TRBD1 might be the D (5 bases). Germline loops: CDR1 ENHRY, CDR2 SYGVKD. The germline V and J ends were trimmed by 2 bases and 1 base, with 14 bases remaining between them. The CDR3 consists of 16 residues. Here the CDR3 reads CAISERTRWGNTEAFF. CDR3 sequence (DNA): TGTGCCATCAGTGAGCGGACACGTTGGGGGAACACTGAAGCTTTCTTT.

This clonotype was observed many times. The chain joins TRBV20-1 to TRBJ1-1; possibly TRBD1 for D (6 bases). The germline gives CDR1 DFQATT, CDR2 SNEGSKA (reference sequence). The CDR3 is made up of 16 amino acids. Trimming left V 3 bases short and J 0 bases short, with 17 bases between. The CDR3 region has the DNA TGCAGTGCTAGCCAGGACAGCGCAATTATGAACACTGAAGCTTTCTTT. It yields the protein CSASQDSAIMNTEAFF.